One sample yielded the 25 T cell receptor beta chains listed below, sequenced in a study of CXCR3-negative and CXCR3-positive naive CD8 T cells. All TRB cDNA libraries came from 5' RACE performed with UMI labels. TCRdb reanalyzed the 5' RACE reads and collapses them to one entry per CDR3 protein, without DNA. The table for this sample gives more than 40,000 distinct CDR3 sequences. The sample taken for sequencing was naive CXCR3- CD8+ T cells from blood. This sample's subset: CD45RO-CCR7+CD27+CD95- naive CD8+ T cells lacking CXCR3 (TNR3-). These receptors originate from a human donor in good health. Some clones in this sample may be carry-over from other donors' samples.

This chain uses TRBV28 with TRBJ2-5. CDR1 is MDHEN and CDR2 is SYDVKM in the germline V gene. The CDR3 sequence is 12 residues long. The CDR3: CASSYSGRTQYF.

The chain has TRBV7-9 and TRBJ2-3; TCRdb's D call, TRBD2, is unchecked because there is no DNA. Germline V gives CDR1 SEHNR, CDR2 FQNEAQ (reference sequence). The CDR3 loop spans 15 amino acids. CDR3 region: CASAHGTSGGDTQYF.

In terms of frequency, this clonotype is medium-sized (0.01 to 0.1%). This chain links TRBV6-2 or TRBV6-3 with TRBJ1-1; TCRdb returns TRBD1, unconfirmable since there is no DNA. The CDR3 spans 14 residues. Per germline, CDR1 MNHEY and CDR2 SVGEGT. The CDR3 sequence is CASSLGQGSTEAFF.

This chain links TRBV6-2 or TRBV6-3 with TRBJ2-1; TCRdb's D call of TRBD1 is untestable without DNA. Germline CDR1 and CDR2: MNHEY and SVGEGT. The CDR3 covers 14 residues. CDR3 region: CASSLGGTYNEQFF.

V is TRBV29-1 and J is TRBJ2-1; the TRBD2 assignment by TCRdb is unverifiable without DNA. CDR3 length: 13 amino acids. CDR1 is SQVTM, CDR2 ANQGSEA, per germline. CDR3: CSVGGGRGNEQFF.

The J gene is TRBJ2-5, the V gene TRBV12-3 or TRBV12-4; without DNA, the TCRdb call of TRBD1 cannot be checked. The CDR3 covers 13 residues. Here the CDR3 reads CASSWGQQETQYF.

This rearrangement joins TRBV12-3 or TRBV12-4 to TRBJ1-2. The CDR3 runs 14 residues. CDR3 protein: CASSLTDHNYGYTF.

The CDR3 reads CAVQDYSGDTQYF. The chain links TRBV12-3 or TRBV12-4 to TRBJ2-3; TCRdb picks TRBD2, but there is no DNA to check that call. The length of the CDR3 is 13 residues.

V usage is TRBV29-1 and J usage is TRBJ2-2. The CDR3 totals 13 residues. From germline, CDR1 is SQVTM and CDR2 ANQGSEA. The CDR3 is CSVEKRNTGELFF.

This sequence joins TRBV7-8 and TRBJ2-7; TCRdb outputs TRBD1, but without DNA this stays unchecked. The CDR3 consists of 14 residues. CDR1 is SGHVS, CDR2 FQNEAQ, per germline. CDR3 in amino acids: CASSPGTINYEQYF.

The CDR3 reads CASSIDLDIYYGYTF. V and J are TRBV19 and TRBJ1-2. The CDR3 totals 15 residues. Germline assignment: CDR1 LNHDA and CDR2 SQIVND (reference sequence).

The J gene is TRBJ1-2, the V gene TRBV29-1; TCRdb reports TRBD1, a call that lacks DNA to check it against. This CDR3 contains 14 residues. Germline V gene sequence: CDR1 SQVTM, CDR2 ANQGSEA. CDR3: CSVAGTDRNYGYTF.

This chain joins TRBV29-1 and TRBJ2-1; TCRdb's assignment of TRBD1 cannot be checked, as there is no DNA. In germline, CDR1 is SQVTM, CDR2 ANQGSEA. The CDR3 is 18 amino acids. CDR3: CSVEDRVGTTFSYNEQFF.

This chain uses TRBV29-1 with TRBJ2-1; without DNA, the TCRdb call of TRBD1 cannot be checked. The CDR3 has 13 amino acids. Germline V CDR1 and CDR2: SQVTM, ANQGSEA. Here the CDR3 reads CSVLTGAYNEQFF.

This chain uses TRBV10-3 with TRBJ2-2. The CDR3 contains 14 residues. Germline assignment: CDR1 ENHRY and CDR2 SYGVKD. This CDR3 is CAISDRTNTGELFF.

This chain joins TRBV29-1 and TRBJ2-5; absent DNA, TCRdb's TRBD1 call cannot be checked. The CDR3 loop spans 15 amino acids. CDR1 and CDR2 from the germline V gene are SQVTM and ANQGSEA. Here the CDR3 reads CSVHDWGTYQETQYF.

The CDR3 here is CASSEDVVSYNEQFF. The rearrangement links TRBV2 to TRBJ2-1. The CDR3 runs 15 residues. Per germline, CDR1 SNHLY and CDR2 FYNNEI. Using reference TRBV2 and TRBJ2-1 for the parts outside the CDR3, the full variable domain is EPEVTQTPSHQVTQMGQEVILRCVPISNHLYFYWYRQILGQKVEFLVSFYNNEISEKSEIFDDQFSVERPDGSNFTLKIRSTKLEDSAMYFCASSEDVVSYNEQFFGPGTRLTVL.

The rearrangement links TRBV2 to TRBJ2-7. CDR3 length: 13 residues. Germline V gene data show CDR1 as SNHLY and CDR2 as FYNNEI. CDR3 amino acids: CASSEGNHPEQYF.

The chain links TRBV28 to TRBJ2-5; TCRdb's D call of TRBD2 is untestable without DNA. The CDR3 is 15 residues long. Germline V gives CDR1 MDHEN, CDR2 SYDVKM. This CDR3 is CASSLATRSQETQYF.

Considering frequency, this clonotype is medium-sized. The chain combines TRBV10-1 with TRBJ2-1; TCRdb proposes TRBD1, but this gene call is untestable without DNA. Germline lookup yields CDR1 WNHNN and CDR2 SYGVQD (reference sequence). This CDR3 comprises 15 residues. CDR3 region: CASSERQGAVGEQFF.

V usage is TRBV3-1 and J usage is TRBJ2-7; with no DNA, the TCRdb D assignment of TRBD2 cannot be verified. The CDR3 runs to 15 residues. Germline CDR1 is LGHDT and CDR2 is YNNKEL (reference sequence). The CDR3 loop is CASSQVALVGDEQYF.

The chain has TRBV7-3 and TRBJ2-3. The V gene's germline CDR1 is SGHTA and CDR2 FQGTGA. There are 14 residues in the CDR3. The CDR3 is CASSLTGYTDTQYF.

This chain links TRBV4-1 with TRBJ2-7; as DNA is missing, the TRBD1 call by TCRdb cannot be tested. Germline assignment: CDR1 MGHRA and CDR2 YSYEKL. This CDR3 has 15 residues. CDR3 sequence: CASSRPGTGEGEQYF.

CDR3 sequence: CASSLPMERSGIRLFF. The rearrangement joins TRBV7-2 to TRBJ2-1; TCRdb reports TRBD2, a call that lacks DNA to check it against. Germline V lookup: CDR1 SGHTA, CDR2 FQGNSA. CDR3 size: 16 residues.

The V and J genes are TRBV7-2 and TRBJ2-1; TCRdb designates TRBD2, a call that cannot be tested without DNA. The CDR3 runs to 15 residues. Germline loops: CDR1 SGHTA, CDR2 FQGNSA. CDR3 loop: CASSLLAGGRNEQFF.